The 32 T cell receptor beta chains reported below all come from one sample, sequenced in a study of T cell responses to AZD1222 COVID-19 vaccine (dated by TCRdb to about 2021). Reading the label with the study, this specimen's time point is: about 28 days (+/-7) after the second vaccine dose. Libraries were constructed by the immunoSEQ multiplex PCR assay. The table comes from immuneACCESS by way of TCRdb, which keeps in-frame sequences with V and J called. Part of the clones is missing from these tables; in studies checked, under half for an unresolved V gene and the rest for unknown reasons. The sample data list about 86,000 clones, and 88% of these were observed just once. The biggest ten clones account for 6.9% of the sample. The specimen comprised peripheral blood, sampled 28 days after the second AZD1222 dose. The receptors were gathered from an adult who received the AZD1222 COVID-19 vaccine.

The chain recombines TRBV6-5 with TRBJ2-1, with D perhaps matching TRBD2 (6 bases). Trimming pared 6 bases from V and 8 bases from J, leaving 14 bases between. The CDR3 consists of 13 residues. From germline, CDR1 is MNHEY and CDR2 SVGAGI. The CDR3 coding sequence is TGTGCCAGCAGACGGTCCGGGAGCGATGAGCAGTTCTTC. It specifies CASRRSGSDEQFF.

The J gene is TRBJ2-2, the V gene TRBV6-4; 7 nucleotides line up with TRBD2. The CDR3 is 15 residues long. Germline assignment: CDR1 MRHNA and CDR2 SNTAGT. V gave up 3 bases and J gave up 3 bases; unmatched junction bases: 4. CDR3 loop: CASSEMAGDTGELFF. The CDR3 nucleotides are TGTGCCAGCAGTGAGATGGCGGGAGACACCGGGGAGCTGTTTTTT.

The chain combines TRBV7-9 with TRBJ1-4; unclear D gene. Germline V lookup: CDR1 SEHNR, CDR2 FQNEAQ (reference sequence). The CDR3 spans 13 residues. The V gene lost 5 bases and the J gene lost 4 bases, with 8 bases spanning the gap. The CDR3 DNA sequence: TGTGCCAGCAGCCTCGGCCTTAATGAAAAACTGTTTTTT. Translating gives CASSLGLNEKLFF.

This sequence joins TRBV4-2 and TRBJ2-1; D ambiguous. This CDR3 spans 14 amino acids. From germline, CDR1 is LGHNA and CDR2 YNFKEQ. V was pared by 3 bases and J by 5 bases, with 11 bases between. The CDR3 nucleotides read TGTGCCAGCAGCCAGCCTGGAGCCGACAATGAGCAGTTCTTC. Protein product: CASSQPGADNEQFF.

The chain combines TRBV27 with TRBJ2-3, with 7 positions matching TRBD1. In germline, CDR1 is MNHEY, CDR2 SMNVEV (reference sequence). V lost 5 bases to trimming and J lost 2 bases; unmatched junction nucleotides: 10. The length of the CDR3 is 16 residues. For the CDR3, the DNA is TGTGCCAGCAGTCTCCTGACAGGGCAACACACAGATACGCAGTATTTT. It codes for CASSLLTGQHTDTQYF.

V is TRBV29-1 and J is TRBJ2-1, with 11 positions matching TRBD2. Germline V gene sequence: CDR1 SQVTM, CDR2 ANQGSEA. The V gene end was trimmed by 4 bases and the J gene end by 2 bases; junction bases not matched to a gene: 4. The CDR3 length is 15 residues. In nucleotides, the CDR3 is TGCAGCGTTGCACTAGCGGGAGTAGCCTACAATGAGCAGTTCTTC. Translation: CSVALAGVAYNEQFF.

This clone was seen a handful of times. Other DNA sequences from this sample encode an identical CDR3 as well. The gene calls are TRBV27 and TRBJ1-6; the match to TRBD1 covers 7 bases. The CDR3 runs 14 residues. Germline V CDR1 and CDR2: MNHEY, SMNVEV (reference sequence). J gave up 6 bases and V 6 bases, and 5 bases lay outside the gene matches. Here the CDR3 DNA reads TGTGCCAGCAGCCCCGACAGGGCTAATTCACCCCTCCACTTT. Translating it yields CASSPDRANSPLHF.

The CDR3 spells CASSYSTGMNTEAFF. The CDR3 nucleotides are TGTGCCAGCAGTTACTCGACGGGGATGAACACTGAAGCTTTCTTT. This chain connects TRBV6-5 to TRBJ1-1, with D unresolved. The V gene's germline CDR1 is MNHEY and CDR2 SVGAGI. This CDR3 is 15 amino acids long. V lost 0 bases and J lost 0, with 8 bases in between.

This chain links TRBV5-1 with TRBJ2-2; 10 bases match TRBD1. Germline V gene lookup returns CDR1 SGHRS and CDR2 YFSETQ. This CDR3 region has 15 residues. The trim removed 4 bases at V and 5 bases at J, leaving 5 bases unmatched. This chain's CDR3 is CASSPGQGRTGELFF. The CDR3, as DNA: TGCGCCAGCAGCCCGGGACAGGGGAGGACCGGGGAGCTGTTTTTT. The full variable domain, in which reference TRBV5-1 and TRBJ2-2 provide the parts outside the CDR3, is KAGVTQTPRYLIKTRGQQVTLSCSPISGHRSVSWYQQTPGQGLQFLFEYFSETQRNKGNFPGRFSGRQFSNSRSEMNVSTLELGDSALYLCASSPGQGRTGELFFGEGSRLTVL.

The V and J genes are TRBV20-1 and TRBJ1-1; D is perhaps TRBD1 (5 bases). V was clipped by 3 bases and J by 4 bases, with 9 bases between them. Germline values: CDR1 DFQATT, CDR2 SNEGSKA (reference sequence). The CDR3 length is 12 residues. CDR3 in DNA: TGCAGTGCTAGTGAAGGGGTCACTGAAGCTTTCTTT. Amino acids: CSASEGVTEAFF.

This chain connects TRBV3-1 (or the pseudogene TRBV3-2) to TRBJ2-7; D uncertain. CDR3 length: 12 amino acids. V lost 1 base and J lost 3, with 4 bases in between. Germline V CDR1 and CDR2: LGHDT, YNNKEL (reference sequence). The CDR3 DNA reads TGTGCCAGCAGCCAAGGTGGCTACGAGCAGTACTTC. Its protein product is CASSQGGYEQYF.

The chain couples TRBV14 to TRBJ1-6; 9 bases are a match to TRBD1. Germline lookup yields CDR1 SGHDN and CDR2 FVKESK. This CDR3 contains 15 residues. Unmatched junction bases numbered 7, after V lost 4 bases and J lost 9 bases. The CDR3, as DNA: TGTGCCAGCAGCCTCACAGGGGGCGTCGGTTCACCCCTCCACTTT. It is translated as CASSLTGGVGSPLHF.

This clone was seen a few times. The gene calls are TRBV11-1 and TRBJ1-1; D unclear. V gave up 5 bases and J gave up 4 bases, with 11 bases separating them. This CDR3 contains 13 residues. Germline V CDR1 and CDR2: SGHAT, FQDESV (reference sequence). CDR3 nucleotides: TGTGCCAGCAGCCGAATATTGAGCACTGAAGCTTTCTTT. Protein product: CASSRILSTEAFF.

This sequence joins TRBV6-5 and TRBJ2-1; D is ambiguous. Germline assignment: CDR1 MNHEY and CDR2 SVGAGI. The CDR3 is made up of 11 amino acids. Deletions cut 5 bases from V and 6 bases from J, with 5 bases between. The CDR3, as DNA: TGTGCCAGCAGTCCGTTCAATGAGCAGTTCTTC. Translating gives CASSPFNEQFF.

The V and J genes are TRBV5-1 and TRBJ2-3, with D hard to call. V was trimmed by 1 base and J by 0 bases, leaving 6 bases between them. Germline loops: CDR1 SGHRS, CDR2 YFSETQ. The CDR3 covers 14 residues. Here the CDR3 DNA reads TGCGCCAGCAGCTTGCACACTAGCACAGATACGCAGTATTTT. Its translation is CASSLHTSTDTQYF.

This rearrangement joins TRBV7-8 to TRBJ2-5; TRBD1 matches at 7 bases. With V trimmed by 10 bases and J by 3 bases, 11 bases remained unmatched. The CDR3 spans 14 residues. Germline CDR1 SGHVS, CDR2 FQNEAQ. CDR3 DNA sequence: TGTGCCAACCCTCCCTTGACAGGGAAAGAGACCCAGTACTTC. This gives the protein CANPPLTGKETQYF.

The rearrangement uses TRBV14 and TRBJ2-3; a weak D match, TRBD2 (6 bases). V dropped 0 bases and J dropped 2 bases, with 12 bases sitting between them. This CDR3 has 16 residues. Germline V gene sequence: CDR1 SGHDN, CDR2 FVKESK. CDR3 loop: CASSQDRGILTDTQYF. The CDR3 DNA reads TGTGCCAGCAGCCAAGATCGCGGGATCCTCACAGATACGCAGTATTTT.

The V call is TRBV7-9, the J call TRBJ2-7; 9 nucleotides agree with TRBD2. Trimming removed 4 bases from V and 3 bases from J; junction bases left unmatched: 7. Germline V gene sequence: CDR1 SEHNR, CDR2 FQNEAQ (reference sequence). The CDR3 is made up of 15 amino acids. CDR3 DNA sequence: TGTGCCAGCAGCTCCCGACTAGCGGATCTCTACGAGCAGTACTTC. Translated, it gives CASSSRLADLYEQYF.

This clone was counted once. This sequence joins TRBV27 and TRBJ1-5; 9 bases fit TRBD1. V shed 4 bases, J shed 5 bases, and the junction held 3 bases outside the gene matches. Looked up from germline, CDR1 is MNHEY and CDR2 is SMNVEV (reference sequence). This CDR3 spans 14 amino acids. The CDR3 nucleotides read TGTGCCAGCAGTTATCGGACAGGGGATCAGCCCCAGCATTTT. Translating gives CASSYRTGDQPQHF.

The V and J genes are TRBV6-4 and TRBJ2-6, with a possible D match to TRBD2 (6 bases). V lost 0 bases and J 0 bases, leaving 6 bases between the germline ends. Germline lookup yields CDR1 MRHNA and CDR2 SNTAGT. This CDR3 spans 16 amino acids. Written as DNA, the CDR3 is TGTGCCAGCAGTGACTCCGGGGGCTCTGGGGCCAACGTCCTGACTTTC. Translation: CASSDSGGSGANVLTF.

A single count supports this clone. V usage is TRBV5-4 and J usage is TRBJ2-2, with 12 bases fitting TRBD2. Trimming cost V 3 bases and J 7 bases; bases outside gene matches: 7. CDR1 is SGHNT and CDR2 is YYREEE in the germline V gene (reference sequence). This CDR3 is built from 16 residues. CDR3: CASSSASGRAVGELFF. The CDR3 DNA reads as TGTGCCAGCAGCTCGGCTAGCGGGAGGGCCGTCGGGGAGCTGTTTTTT.

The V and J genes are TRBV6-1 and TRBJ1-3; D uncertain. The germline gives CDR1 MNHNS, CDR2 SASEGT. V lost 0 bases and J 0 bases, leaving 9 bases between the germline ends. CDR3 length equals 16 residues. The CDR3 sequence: CASSEALVGSGNTIYF. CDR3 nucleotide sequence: TGTGCCAGCAGTGAAGCTCTAGTCGGCTCTGGAAACACCATATATTTT.

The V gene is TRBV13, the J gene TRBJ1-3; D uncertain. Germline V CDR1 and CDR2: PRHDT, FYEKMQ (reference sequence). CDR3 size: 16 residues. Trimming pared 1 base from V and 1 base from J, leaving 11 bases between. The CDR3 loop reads CASSLVRVGSGNTIYF. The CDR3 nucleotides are TGTGCCAGCAGCTTAGTCCGGGTAGGGTCTGGAAACACCATATATTTT.

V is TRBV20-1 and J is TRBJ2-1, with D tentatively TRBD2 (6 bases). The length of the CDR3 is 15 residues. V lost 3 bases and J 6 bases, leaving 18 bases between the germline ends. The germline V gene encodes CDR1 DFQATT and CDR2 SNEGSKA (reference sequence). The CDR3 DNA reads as TGCAGTGCTAGTCGGCTAGCGCTGGGGGGCAATGAGCAGTTCTTC. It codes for CSASRLALGGNEQFF.

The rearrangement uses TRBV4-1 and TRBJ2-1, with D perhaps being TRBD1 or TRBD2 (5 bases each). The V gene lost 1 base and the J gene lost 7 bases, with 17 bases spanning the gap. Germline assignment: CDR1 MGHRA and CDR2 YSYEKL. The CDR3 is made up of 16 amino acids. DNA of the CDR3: TGCGCCAGCAGCCAAGTTGGGACCTCTCGGATAAATGAGCAGTTCTTC. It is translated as CASSQVGTSRINEQFF.

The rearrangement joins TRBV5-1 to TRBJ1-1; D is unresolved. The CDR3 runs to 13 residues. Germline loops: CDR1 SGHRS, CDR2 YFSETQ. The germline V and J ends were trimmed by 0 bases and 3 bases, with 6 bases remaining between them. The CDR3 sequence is CASSLDLDTEAFF. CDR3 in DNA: TGCGCCAGCAGCTTGGATTTGGACACTGAAGCTTTCTTT.

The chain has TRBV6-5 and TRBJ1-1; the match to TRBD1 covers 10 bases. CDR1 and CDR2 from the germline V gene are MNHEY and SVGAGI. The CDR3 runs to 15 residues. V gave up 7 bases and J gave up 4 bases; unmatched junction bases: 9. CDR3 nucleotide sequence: TGTGCCAGCAACCGACAGGGGGCTAGCGGCACTGAAGCTTTCTTT. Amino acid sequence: CASNRQGASGTEAFF.

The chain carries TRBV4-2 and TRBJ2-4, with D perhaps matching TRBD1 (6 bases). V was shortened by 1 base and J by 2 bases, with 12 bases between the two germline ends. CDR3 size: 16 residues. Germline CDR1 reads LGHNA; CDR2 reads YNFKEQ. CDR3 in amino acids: CASSQAWDTTKNIQYF. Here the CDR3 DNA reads TGTGCCAGCAGCCAAGCATGGGACACGACCAAAAACATTCAGTACTTC.

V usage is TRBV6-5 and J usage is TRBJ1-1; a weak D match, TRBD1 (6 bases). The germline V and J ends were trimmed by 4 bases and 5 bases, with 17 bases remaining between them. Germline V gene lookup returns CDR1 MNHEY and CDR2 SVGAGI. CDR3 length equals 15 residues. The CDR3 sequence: CASSSQQGGATEAFF. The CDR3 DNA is TGTGCCAGCAGTTCTCAACAGGGAGGGGCAACTGAAGCTTTCTTT.

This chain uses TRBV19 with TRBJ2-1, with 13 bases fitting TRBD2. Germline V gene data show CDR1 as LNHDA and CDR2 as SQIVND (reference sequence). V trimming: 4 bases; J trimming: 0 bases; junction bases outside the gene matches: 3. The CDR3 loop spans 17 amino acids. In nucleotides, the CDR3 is TGTGCCAGTAGTAAAGGGACTAGCGGGACCTCCTACAATGAGCAGTTCTTC. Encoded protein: CASSKGTSGTSYNEQFF.

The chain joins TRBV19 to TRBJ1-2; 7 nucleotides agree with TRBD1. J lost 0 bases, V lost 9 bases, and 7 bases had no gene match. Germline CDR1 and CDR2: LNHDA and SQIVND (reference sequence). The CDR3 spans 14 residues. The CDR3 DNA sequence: TGTGCCAGCGACGCTACAGGGGCTAACTATGGCTACACCTTC. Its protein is CASDATGANYGYTF.

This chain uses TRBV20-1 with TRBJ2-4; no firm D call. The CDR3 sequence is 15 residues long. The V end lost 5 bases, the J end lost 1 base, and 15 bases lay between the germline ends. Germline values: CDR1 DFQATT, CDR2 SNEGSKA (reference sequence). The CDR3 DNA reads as TGCAGTGCTCGTGACCCCAATGGGGCCAAAAACATTCAGTACTTC. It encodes CSARDPNGAKNIQYF.